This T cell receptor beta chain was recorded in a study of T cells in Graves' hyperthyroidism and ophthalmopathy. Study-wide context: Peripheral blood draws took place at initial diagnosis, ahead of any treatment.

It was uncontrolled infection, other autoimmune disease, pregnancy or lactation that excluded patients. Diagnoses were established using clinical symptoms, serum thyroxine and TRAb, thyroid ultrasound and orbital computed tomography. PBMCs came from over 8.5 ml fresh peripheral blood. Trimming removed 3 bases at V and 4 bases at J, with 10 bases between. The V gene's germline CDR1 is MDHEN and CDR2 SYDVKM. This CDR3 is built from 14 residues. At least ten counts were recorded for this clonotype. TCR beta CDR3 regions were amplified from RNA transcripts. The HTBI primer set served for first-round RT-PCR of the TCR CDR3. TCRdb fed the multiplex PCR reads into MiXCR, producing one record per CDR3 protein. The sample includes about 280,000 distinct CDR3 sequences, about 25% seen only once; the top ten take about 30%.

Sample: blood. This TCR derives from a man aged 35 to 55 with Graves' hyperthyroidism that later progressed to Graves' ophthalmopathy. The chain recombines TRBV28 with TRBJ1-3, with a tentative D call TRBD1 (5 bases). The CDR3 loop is CASSFWDGGNTIYF. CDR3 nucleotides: TGTGCCAGCAGTTTCTGGGACGGAGGAAACACCATATATTTT.